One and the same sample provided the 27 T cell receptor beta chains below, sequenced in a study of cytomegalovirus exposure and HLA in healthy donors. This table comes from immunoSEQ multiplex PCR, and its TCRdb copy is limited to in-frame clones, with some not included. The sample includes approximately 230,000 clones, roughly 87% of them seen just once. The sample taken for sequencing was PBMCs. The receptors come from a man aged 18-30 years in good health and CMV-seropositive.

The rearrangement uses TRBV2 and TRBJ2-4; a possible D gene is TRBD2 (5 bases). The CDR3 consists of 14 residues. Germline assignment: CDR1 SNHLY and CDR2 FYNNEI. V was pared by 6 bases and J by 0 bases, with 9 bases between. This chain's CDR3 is CASRKGLAKNIQYF. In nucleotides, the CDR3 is TGTGCCAGCAGGAAAGGACTAGCCAAAAACATTCAGTACTTC.

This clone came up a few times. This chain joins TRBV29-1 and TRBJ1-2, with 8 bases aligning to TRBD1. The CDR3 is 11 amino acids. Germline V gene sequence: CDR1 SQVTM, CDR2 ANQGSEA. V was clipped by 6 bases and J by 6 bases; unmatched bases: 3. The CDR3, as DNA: TGCAGCGTGCTGGGACAGGATGGCTACACCTTC. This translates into CSVLGQDGYTF.

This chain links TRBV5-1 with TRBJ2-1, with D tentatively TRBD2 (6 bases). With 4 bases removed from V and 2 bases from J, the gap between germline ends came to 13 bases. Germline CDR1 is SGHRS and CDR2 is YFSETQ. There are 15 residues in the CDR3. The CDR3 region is CASSGGWLTYNEQFF. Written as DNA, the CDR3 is TGCGCCAGCAGCGGGGGGTGGTTAACCTACAATGAGCAGTTCTTC.

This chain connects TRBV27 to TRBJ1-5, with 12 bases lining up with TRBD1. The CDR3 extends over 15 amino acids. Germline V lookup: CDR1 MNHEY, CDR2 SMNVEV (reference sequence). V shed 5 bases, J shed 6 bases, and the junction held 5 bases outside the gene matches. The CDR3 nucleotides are TGTGCCAGCAGTCACGGGACAGGGGGCTCTCAGCCCCAGCATTTT. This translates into CASSHGTGGSQPQHF.

The CDR3 nucleotides are TGTGCCAGCAGCTTACCGGGACAGGGGGCAGCGAACTATGGCTACACCTTC. Protein: CASSLPGQGAANYGYTF. The V call is TRBV7-8, the J call TRBJ1-2, with 12 bases aligning to TRBD1. The CDR3 contains 17 residues. Germline values: CDR1 SGHVS, CDR2 FQNEAQ. V lost 2 bases to trimming and J lost 2 bases; unmatched junction nucleotides: 6.

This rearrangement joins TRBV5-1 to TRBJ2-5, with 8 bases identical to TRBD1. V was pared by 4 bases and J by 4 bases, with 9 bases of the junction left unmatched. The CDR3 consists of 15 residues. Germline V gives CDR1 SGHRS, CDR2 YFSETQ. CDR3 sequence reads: CASSPAQGATETQYF. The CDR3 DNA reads TGCGCCAGCAGCCCCGCCCAGGGGGCTACAGAGACCCAGTACTTC.

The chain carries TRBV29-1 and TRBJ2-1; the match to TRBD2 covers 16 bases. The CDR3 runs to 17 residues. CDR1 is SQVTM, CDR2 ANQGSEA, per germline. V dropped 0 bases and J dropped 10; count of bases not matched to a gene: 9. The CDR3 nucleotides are TGCAGCGTTGAAGAGTGGGTCGGGACTAGCGGGAGGGGGGAGCAGTTCTTC. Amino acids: CSVEEWVGTSGRGEQFF.

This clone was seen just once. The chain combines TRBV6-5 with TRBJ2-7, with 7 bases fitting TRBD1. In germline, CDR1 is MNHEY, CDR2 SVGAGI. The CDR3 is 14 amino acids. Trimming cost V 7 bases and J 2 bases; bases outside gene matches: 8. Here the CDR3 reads CASKGGPVPYEQYF. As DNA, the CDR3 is TGTGCCAGCAAAGGGGGCCCGGTGCCCTACGAGCAGTACTTC.

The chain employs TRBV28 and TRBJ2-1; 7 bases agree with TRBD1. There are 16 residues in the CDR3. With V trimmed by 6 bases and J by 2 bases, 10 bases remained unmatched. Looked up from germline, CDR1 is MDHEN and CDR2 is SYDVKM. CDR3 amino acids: CASRPPDRVTYNEQFF. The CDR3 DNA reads TGTGCCAGCAGACCTCCCGACAGGGTTACCTACAATGAGCAGTTCTTC.

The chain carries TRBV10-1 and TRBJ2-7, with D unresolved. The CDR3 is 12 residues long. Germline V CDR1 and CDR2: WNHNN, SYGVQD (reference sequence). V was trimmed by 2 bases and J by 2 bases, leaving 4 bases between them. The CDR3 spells CASSETPYEQYF. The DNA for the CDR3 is TGCGCCAGCAGTGAGACACCCTACGAGCAGTACTTC.

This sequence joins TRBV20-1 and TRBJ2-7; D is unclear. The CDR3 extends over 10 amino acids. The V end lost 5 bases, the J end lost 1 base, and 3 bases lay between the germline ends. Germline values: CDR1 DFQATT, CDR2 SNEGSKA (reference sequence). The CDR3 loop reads CSAQSYEQYF. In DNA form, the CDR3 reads TGCAGTGCTCAATCCTACGAGCAGTACTTC.

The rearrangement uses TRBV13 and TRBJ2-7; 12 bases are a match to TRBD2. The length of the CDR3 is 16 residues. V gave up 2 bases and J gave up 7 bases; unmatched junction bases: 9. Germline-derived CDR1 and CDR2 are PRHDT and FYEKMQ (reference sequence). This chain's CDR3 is CASSLRLAGEFEEQYF. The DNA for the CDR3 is TGTGCCAGCAGCTTACGACTAGCGGGAGAATTTGAAGAGCAGTACTTC.

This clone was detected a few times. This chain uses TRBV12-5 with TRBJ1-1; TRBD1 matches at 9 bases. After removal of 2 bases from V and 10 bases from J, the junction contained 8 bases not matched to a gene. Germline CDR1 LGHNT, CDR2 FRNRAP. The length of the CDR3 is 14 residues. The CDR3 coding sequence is TGTGCTAGTGGTTTGACCACAGGGGGCGCCGGAGCTTTCTTT. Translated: CASGLTTGGAGAFF. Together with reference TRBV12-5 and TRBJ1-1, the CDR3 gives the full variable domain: DARVTQTPRHKVTEMGQEVTMRCQPILGHNTVFWYRQTMMQGLELLAYFRNRAPLDDSGMPKDRFSAEMPDATLATLKIQPSEPRDSAVYFCASGLTTGGAGAFFGQGTRLTVV.

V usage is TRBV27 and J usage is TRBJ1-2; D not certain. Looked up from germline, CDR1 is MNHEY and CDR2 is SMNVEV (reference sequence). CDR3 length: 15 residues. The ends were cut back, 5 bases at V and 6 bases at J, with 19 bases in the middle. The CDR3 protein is CASSPWALLTHGYTF. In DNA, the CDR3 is TGTGCCAGCAGTCCCTGGGCCCTGTTAACGCATGGCTACACCTTC.

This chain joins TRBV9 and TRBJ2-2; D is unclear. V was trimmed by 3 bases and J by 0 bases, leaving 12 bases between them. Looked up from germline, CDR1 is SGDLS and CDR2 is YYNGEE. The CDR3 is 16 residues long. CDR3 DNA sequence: TGTGCCAGCAGCGAGGGAAAGGCAACGAACACCGGGGAGCTGTTTTTT. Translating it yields CASSEGKATNTGELFF.

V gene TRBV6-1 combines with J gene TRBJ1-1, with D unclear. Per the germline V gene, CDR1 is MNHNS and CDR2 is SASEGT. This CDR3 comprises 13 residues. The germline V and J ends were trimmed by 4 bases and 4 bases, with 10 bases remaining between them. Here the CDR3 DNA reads TGTGCCAGCAGTGGGCCGCGGGGCACTGAAGCTTTCTTT. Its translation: CASSGPRGTEAFF.

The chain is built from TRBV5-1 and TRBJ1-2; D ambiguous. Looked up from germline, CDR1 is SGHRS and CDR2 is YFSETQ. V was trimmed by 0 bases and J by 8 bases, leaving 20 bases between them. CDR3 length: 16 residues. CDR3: CASSLVVTPGKSGYTF. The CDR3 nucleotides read TGCGCCAGCAGCTTGGTCGTAACTCCGGGGAAAAGCGGCTACACCTTC.

In DNA form, the CDR3 reads TGTGCCAGTAGATTAGCGATTTCCGGGGCTCTCCAGTTCTTC. Translation: CASRLAISGALQFF. The chain uses TRBV19 and TRBJ2-1; D is tentatively TRBD1 or TRBD2 (5 bases each). V was shortened by 6 bases and J by 13 bases, with 22 bases between the two germline ends. The germline gives CDR1 LNHDA, CDR2 SQIVND (reference sequence). The CDR3 consists of 14 residues.

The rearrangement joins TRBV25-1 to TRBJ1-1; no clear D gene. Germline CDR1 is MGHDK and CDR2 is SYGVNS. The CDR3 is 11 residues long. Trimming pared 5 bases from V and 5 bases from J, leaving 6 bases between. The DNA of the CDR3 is TGTGCCAGCAGTAGAAGGACTGAAGCTTTCTTT. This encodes CASSRRTEAFF.

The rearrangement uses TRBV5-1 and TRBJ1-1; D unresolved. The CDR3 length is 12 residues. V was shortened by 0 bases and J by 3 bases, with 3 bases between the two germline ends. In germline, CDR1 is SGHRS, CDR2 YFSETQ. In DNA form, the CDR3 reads TGCGCCAGCAGCTTGGAGGACACTGAAGCTTTCTTT. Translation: CASSLEDTEAFF.

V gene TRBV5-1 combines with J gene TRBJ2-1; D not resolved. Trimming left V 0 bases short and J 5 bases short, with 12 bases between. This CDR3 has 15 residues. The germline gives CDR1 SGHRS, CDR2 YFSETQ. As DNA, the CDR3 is TGCGCCAGCAGCTTGGAAGGGTATGGTGACAATGAGCAGTTCTTC. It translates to CASSLEGYGDNEQFF. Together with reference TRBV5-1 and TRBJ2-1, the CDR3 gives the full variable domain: KAGVTQTPRYLIKTRGQQVTLSCSPISGHRSVSWYQQTPGQGLQFLFEYFSETQRNKGNFPGRFSGRQFSNSRSEMNVSTLELGDSALYLCASSLEGYGDNEQFFGPGTRLTVL.

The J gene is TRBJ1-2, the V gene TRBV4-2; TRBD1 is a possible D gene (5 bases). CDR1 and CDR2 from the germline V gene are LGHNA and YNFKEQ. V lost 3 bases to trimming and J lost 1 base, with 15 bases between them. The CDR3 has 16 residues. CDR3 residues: CASSQPQAGGNYGYTF. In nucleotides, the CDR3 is TGTGCCAGCAGCCAGCCACAGGCGGGCGGTAACTATGGCTACACCTTC.

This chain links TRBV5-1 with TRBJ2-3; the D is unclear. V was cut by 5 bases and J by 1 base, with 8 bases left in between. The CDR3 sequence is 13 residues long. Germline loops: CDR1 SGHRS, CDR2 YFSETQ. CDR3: CASRIEGTDTQYF. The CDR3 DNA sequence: TGCGCCAGCAGGATCGAAGGCACAGATACGCAGTATTTT.

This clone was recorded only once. The CDR3 DNA reads as TGTGCCAGCTCTCTTGGACTAGCCGACTTCTACGAGCAGTACTTC. This sequence encodes CASSLGLADFYEQYF. The chain uses TRBV18 and TRBJ2-7; 8 bases line up with TRBD2. The trim removed 6 bases at V and 3 bases at J, leaving 10 bases unmatched. The V gene's germline CDR1 is KGHSH and CDR2 LQKENI. The CDR3 consists of 15 residues.

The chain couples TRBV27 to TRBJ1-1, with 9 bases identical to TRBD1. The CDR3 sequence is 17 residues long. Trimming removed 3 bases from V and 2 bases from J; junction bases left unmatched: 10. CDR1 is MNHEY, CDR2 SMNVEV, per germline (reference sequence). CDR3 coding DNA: TGTGCCAGCAGTTTCTTAACCGGGACAGGGCCCAACACTGAAGCTTTCTTT. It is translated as CASSFLTGTGPNTEAFF.

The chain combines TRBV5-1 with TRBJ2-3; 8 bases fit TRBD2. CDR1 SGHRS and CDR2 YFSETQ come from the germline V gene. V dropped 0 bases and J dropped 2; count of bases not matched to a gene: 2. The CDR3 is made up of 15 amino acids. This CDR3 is CASSLVAGYTDTQYF. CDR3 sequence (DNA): TGCGCCAGCAGCTTGGTAGCGGGATACACAGATACGCAGTATTTT.

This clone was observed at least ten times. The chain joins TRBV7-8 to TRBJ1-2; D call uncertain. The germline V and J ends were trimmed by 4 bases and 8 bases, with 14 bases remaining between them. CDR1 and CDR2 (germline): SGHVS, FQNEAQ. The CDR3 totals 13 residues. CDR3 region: CASSYGPSEGYTF. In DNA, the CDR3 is TGTGCCAGCAGCTATGGGCCCTCGGAGGGCTACACCTTC.